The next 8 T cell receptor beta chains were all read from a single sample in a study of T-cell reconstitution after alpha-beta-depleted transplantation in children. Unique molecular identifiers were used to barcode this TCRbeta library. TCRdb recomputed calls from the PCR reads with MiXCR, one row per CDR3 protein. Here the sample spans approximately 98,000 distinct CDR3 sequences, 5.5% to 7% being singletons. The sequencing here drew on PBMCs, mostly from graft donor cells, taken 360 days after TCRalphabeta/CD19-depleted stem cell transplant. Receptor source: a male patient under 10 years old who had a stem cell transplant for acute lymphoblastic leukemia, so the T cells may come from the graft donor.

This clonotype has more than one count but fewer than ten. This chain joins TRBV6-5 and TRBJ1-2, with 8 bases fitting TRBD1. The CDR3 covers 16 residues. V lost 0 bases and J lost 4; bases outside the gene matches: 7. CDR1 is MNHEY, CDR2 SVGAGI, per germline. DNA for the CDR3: TGTGCCAGCAGTTACTCCGACAGGGGCCCAGGCTATGGCTACACCTTC. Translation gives CASSYSDRGPGYGYTF.

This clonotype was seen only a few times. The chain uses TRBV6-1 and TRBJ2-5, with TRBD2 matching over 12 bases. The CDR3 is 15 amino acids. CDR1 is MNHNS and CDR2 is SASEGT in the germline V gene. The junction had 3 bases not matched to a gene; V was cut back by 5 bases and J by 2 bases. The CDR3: CASSRTSGDQETQYF. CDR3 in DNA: TGTGCCAGCAGTCGGACTAGCGGGGATCAAGAGACCCAGTACTTC.

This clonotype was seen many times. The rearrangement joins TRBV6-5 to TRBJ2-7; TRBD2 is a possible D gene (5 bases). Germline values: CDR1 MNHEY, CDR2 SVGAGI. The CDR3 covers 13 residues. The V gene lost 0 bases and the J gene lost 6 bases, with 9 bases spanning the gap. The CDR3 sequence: CASSYSRVREQYF. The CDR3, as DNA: TGTGCCAGCAGTTACTCGAGGGTTCGCGAGCAGTACTTC.

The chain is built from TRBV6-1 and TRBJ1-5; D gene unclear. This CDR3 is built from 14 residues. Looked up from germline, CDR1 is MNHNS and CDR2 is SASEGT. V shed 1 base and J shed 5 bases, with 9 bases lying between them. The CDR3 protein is CASSEGRRDQPQHF. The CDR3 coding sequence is TGTGCCAGCAGTGAAGGTAGACGTGATCAGCCCCAGCATTTT.

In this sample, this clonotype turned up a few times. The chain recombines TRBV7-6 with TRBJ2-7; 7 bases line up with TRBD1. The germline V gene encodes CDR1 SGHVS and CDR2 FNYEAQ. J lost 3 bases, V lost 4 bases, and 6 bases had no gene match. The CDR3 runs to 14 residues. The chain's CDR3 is CASSSKGQNYEQYF. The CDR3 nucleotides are TGTGCCAGCAGCTCCAAGGGACAGAACTACGAGCAGTACTTC.

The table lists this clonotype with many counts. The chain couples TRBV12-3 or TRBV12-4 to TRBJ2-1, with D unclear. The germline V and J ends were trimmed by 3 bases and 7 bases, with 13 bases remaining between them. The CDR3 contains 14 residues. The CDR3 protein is CASSFNWGLNEQFF. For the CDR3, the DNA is TGTGCCAGCAGTTTTAACTGGGGATTGAATGAGCAGTTCTTC.

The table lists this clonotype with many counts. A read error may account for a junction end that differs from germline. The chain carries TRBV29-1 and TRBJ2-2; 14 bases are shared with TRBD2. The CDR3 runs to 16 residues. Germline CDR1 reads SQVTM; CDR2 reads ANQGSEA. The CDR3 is CSVEGTSGRKVGELFF. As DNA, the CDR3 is TGCAGCGTAGAAGGGACTAGCGGGAGAAAGGTCGGGGAGCTGTTTTTT.

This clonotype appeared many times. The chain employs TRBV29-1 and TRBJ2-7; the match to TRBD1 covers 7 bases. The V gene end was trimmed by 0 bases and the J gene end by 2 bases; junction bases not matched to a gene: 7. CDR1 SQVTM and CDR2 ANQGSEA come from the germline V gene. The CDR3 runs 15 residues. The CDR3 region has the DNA TGCAGCGTTGAAGATGGGACCGGGACAGCCTACGAGCAGTACTTC. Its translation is CSVEDGTGTAYEQYF.